This T cell receptor beta chain is drawn from a study of radiotherapy plus CTLA-4 blockade in lung cancer. Study at large: There were objective responses in approximately 19% of patients, and around 31% had disease control. Overall study findings and caveats: Dynamics of early blood T cell clones, together with interferon-beta, were reportedly the best predictors of response. TCR clones originating in tumors grew in number in blood after radiotherapy plus ipilimumab.

As regards this clone: Its antigen is undetermined.

The CDR3 consists of 15 residues. V shed 4 bases and J shed 4 bases, with 13 bases lying between them. In germline, CDR1 is MNHNS, CDR2 SASEGT. This table comes from immunoSEQ multiplex PCR, and its TCRdb copy is limited to in-frame clones, with some not included. The sample has some 37,000 clones, over 70% seen once; the top ten hold 8.9%. Sample: peripheral blood, taken from a patient treated with radiotherapy plus ipilimumab. This receptor was obtained from a human donor with non-small cell lung cancer who had stable disease on radiotherapy plus ipilimumab. The chain has TRBV6-1 and TRBJ2-2; D possibly matches TRBD1 or TRBD2 (5 bases each). CDR3 residues: CASSVSGAGTGELFF. The CDR3, as DNA: TGTGCCAGCAGTGTATCCGGGGCTGGCACCGGGGAGCTGTTTTTT.